This T cell receptor (beta chain) was recovered during a study of blood T cell repertoires in COVID-19. Study-level information: Acute-phase and convalescent COVID-19 samples originated in the United States, Italy and Spain. T cells, B-cell-depleted T cells, or PBMCs supplied cDNA or gDNA.

Assay used: immunoSEQ multiplex PCR; TCRdb lists only in-frame clones, some missing. This sample has some 180,000 clones; more than 75% occur once, and the top ten carry around 5.9%. This clone was seen a handful of times. Source material: peripheral blood. The TCR was taken from a woman in her 40s with COVID-19, enrolled during active disease.

The CDR3 reads CASSADRYNEQFF. CDR3 nucleotide sequence: TGTGCCAGCTCAGCCGACAGGTACAATGAGCAGTTCTTC. This chain joins TRBV18 and TRBJ2-1; TRBD1 is a possible D gene (6 bases). V was clipped by 5 bases and J by 4 bases, with 9 bases between them. Germline CDR1 and CDR2: KGHSH and LQKENI. CDR3 length: 13 amino acids. Together with reference TRBV18 and TRBJ2-1, the CDR3 gives the full variable domain: NAGVMQNPRHLVRRRGQEARLRCSPMKGHSHVYWYRQLPEEGLKFMVYLQKENIIDESGMPKERFSAEFPKEGPSILRIQQVVRGDSAAYFCASSADRYNEQFFGPGTRLTVL.